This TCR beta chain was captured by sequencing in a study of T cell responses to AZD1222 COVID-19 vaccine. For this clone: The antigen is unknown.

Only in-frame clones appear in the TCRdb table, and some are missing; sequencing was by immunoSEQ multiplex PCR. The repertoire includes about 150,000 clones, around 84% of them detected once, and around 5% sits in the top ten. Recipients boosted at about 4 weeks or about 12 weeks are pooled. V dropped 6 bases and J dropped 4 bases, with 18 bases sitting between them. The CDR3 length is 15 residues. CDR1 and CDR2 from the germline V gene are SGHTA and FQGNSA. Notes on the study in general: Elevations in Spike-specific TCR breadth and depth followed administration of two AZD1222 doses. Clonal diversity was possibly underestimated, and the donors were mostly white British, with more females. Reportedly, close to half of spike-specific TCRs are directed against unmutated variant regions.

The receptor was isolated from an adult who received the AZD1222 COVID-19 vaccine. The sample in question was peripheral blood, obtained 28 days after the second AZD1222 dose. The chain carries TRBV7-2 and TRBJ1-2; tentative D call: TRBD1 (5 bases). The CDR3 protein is CASSPGYAGPYGYTF. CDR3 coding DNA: TGTGCCAGCAGTCCTGGGTATGCAGGGCCCTATGGCTACACCTTC.